Following are 30 T cell receptor beta chains from one sample sequenced in a study of T cells after yellow fever vaccination (dated by TCRdb to the late 2010s). The intended sense of this specimen's treatment or condition label: live attenuated yellow fever vaccine strain. Library construction relied on 5' RACE. The sequencer was an Illumina NovaSeq 6000. Through fastp at Q25 and MiXCR, TCRdb rebuilt clones from the public reads, retaining in-frame beta chains. A single entry per CDR3 protein holds the most common genes and DNA from its merged rows. The sample has approximately 120,000 distinct CDR3 sequences on record, roughly 8.2% of them singletons. Approximately 39% of the sample rests with the top ten. The specimen comprised CD8+ T cells sorted from PBMCs, sampled on the day of the yellow fever booster vaccination. These receptors were taken from a young man who received the YFV17D yellow fever vaccine.

In DNA form, the CDR3 reads TGTGCCAGCAGCCCCGATCTAGCGGGGGCCTACACCGGGGAGCTGTTTTTT. Its translation: CASSPDLAGAYTGELFF. The V and J genes are TRBV4-2 and TRBJ2-2; the match to TRBD2 covers 10 bases. Germline lookup yields CDR1 LGHNA and CDR2 YNFKEQ. The length of the CDR3 is 17 residues. Losses at the gene ends were 4 bases for V and 3 bases for J; bases not matched to a gene: 8.

This clonotype was observed a handful of times. The V and J genes are TRBV11-2 and TRBJ2-2; 9 bases map to TRBD1. Germline V gives CDR1 SGHAT, CDR2 FQNNGV. CDR3 length: 19 amino acids. V shed 2 bases and J 1 base; nucleotides not matched to a gene: 11. The CDR3 coding sequence is TGTGCCAGCAGCTTACAAACACATCCGGGACAGGGGAACACCGGGGAGCTGTTTTTT. Protein sequence: CASSLQTHPGQGNTGELFF.

The chain recombines TRBV10-3 with TRBJ1-6; tentative D call: TRBD1 (5 bases). The CDR3 consists of 15 residues. Deletions cut 4 bases from V and 8 bases from J, with 15 bases between. CDR1 ENHRY and CDR2 SYGVKD come from the germline V gene. The CDR3 coding sequence is TGTGCCATCAGTGGGGGGTTTAGGGCGGATTCACCCCTCCACTTT. This sequence encodes CAISGGFRADSPLHF.

This clonotype was seen ten or more times. This chain uses TRBV7-8 with TRBJ2-3; D is possibly TRBD2 (6 bases). V was clipped by 4 bases and J by 0 bases, with 20 bases between them. CDR1 SGHVS and CDR2 FQNEAQ come from the germline V gene. CDR3 length equals 18 residues. The CDR3 sequence is CASSWSPTGDLSTDTQYF. CDR3 DNA sequence: TGTGCCAGCAGCTGGAGCCCCACGGGAGACCTAAGCACAGATACGCAGTATTTT.

At least ten counts were recorded for this clonotype. The J gene is TRBJ2-1, the V gene TRBV29-1; no clear D. Germline V CDR1 and CDR2: SQVTM, ANQGSEA. The V gene lost 4 bases and the J gene lost 5 bases, with 9 bases spanning the gap. This CDR3 has 12 residues. CDR3 in DNA: TGCAGCGTTGGCGACTTGCACAATGAGCAGTTCTTC. This gives the protein CSVGDLHNEQFF.

The J gene is TRBJ2-7, the V gene TRBV7-2; no reliable D call. The V end lost 6 bases, the J end lost 2 bases, and 11 bases lay between the germline ends. In germline, CDR1 is SGHTA, CDR2 FQGNSA. The CDR3 length is 13 residues. The CDR3 region is CASSSGIAYEQYF. The CDR3 coding sequence is TGTGCCAGCAGTTCGGGCATAGCCTACGAGCAGTACTTC.

This clonotype was detected ten times or more. The chain is built from TRBV6-1 and TRBJ2-5, with TRBD2 matching over 9 bases. V dropped 6 bases and J dropped 3; count of bases not matched to a gene: 8. The V gene's germline CDR1 is MNHNS and CDR2 SASEGT. The CDR3 extends over 15 amino acids. Written as DNA, the CDR3 is TGTGCCAGCAGCCGGATAGCGGGGGAGGAAGAGACCCAGTACTTC. Its translation: CASSRIAGEEETQYF.

This clonotype was found many times. The chain carries TRBV29-1 and TRBJ2-4; 12 nucleotides match TRBD2. Trimming removed 6 bases from V and 2 bases from J; junction bases left unmatched: 5. Germline CDR1 SQVTM, CDR2 ANQGSEA. The CDR3 consists of 15 residues. Here the CDR3 DNA reads TGCAGCGTGCAAGGACTAGCGGGGTCCAAAAACATTCAGTACTTC. Translation: CSVQGLAGSKNIQYF.

The V call is TRBV19, the J call TRBJ1-1; D gene unclear. Per germline, CDR1 LNHDA and CDR2 SQIVND (reference sequence). V lost 3 bases and J 0 bases, leaving 5 bases between the germline ends. This CDR3 spans 13 amino acids. CDR3 DNA sequence: TGTGCCAGTAGTATCTCCGTGAACACTGAAGCTTTCTTT. This codes for CASSISVNTEAFF.

The chain joins TRBV3-1 to TRBJ2-1; 10 bases are shared with TRBD2. J was trimmed by 8 bases and V by 6 bases; bases with no gene match: 7. The CDR3 has 14 amino acids. Germline V gives CDR1 LGHDT, CDR2 YNNKEL (reference sequence). CDR3 sequence (DNA): TGTGCCAGCAGTCTAGCGGGGGCCGGCGATGAGCAGTTCTTC. As protein: CASSLAGAGDEQFF.

This clonotype showed up just a few times. The chain carries TRBV7-9 and TRBJ2-7, with D perhaps TRBD1 (6 bases). Germline lookup yields CDR1 SEHNR and CDR2 FQNEAQ (reference sequence). The germline V and J ends were trimmed by 3 bases and 5 bases, with 14 bases remaining between them. This CDR3 is built from 14 residues. The CDR3 loop reads CASSFRDNFNEQYF. CDR3 nucleotide sequence: TGTGCCAGCAGCTTCCGGGACAATTTCAACGAGCAGTACTTC.

The V gene is TRBV12-3 or TRBV12-4, the J gene TRBJ1-1; TRBD1 aligns across 7 bases. With 9 bases clipped from V and 1 base from J, the junction kept 5 bases outside the gene matches. This CDR3 contains 13 residues. CDR3 residues: CASLQGKNTEAFF. The CDR3 DNA is TGTGCCAGTCTACAGGGGAAGAACACTGAAGCTTTCTTT.

There are a few counts of this clonotype. The rearrangement links TRBV6-5 to TRBJ2-7, with 9 positions matching TRBD1. CDR3 length equals 14 residues. V shed 5 bases and J 4 bases; nucleotides not matched to a gene: 6. Germline CDR1 and CDR2: MNHEY and SVGAGI. For the CDR3, the DNA is TGTGCCAGCAGTCCCGGGACAGGGAAATACGAGCAGTACGTC. Amino acid sequence: CASSPGTGKYEQYV.

This clonotype was seen a handful of times. The chain recombines TRBV29-1 with TRBJ2-3, with 9 positions matching TRBD1. J lost 3 bases, V lost 4 bases, and 11 bases had no gene match. The V gene's germline CDR1 is SQVTM and CDR2 ANQGSEA. CDR3 size: 16 residues. CDR3 amino acids: CSVGIIRDRETDTQYF. The CDR3 DNA follows: TGCAGCGTTGGGATAATCCGGGACAGGGAAACAGATACGCAGTATTTT.

This rearrangement joins TRBV4-3 to TRBJ1-5; TRBD1 aligns across 8 bases. The CDR3 consists of 14 residues. The ends lost 6 bases at V and 7 bases at J; junction bases unmatched: 8. Per germline, CDR1 LGHNA and CDR2 YSLEER. CDR3 DNA sequence: TGCGCCAGCAGTCCAATACAGGGGGGACAGCCCCAGCATTTT. This encodes CASSPIQGGQPQHF.

V gene TRBV18 combines with J gene TRBJ1-2; possibly TRBD1 for D (6 bases). The V and J ends lost 6 bases and 2 bases respectively, with 10 bases between them. The CDR3 is 13 amino acids. Germline CDR1 KGHSH, CDR2 LQKENI. CDR3 sequence (DNA): TGTGCCAGCTCTCCCGACAGGAACTATGGCTACACCTTC. This codes for CASSPDRNYGYTF.

The rearrangement uses TRBV7-2 and TRBJ2-7; D is perhaps TRBD1 (6 bases). Germline CDR1 and CDR2: SGHTA and FQGNSA. The germline V and J ends were trimmed by 3 bases and 3 bases, with 9 bases remaining between them. CDR3 length: 13 residues. CDR3 protein: CASSFGQFYEQYF. CDR3 coding DNA: TGTGCCAGCAGCTTTGGACAGTTCTACGAGCAGTACTTC.

In its sample, this clonotype was seen many times. This chain links TRBV3-1 with TRBJ2-3; TRBD2 aligns across 12 bases. Per the germline V gene, CDR1 is LGHDT and CDR2 is YNNKEL (reference sequence). The CDR3 is 15 amino acids. The V and J ends lost 4 bases and 2 bases, in that order; junction bases with no gene match: 1. The CDR3 coding sequence is TGTGCCAGCAGCCCTAGCGGGGGGGCCACAGATACGCAGTATTTT. It specifies CASSPSGGATDTQYF.

This clonotype turned up a few times. The chain carries TRBV5-1 and TRBJ2-1, with 12 bases identical to TRBD2. CDR1 is SGHRS, CDR2 YFSETQ, per germline. J was trimmed by 8 bases and V by 4 bases; bases with no gene match: 7. The CDR3 loop spans 15 amino acids. The CDR3 DNA reads as TGCGCCAGCAGCCGGACTAGCGGGGTCTTGGATGAGCAGTTCTTC. Protein sequence: CASSRTSGVLDEQFF.

This clonotype has at least ten counts. The chain is built from TRBV7-8 and TRBJ2-1, with D possibly matching TRBD1 (5 bases). Germline-derived CDR1 and CDR2 are SGHVS and FQNEAQ. CDR3 length equals 14 residues. Trimming left V 2 bases short and J 0 bases short, with 5 bases between. CDR3 sequence reads: CASSLRGSYNEQFF. As DNA, the CDR3 is TGTGCCAGCAGCTTAAGGGGCTCCTACAATGAGCAGTTCTTC.

J is TRBJ2-6 and V is TRBV6-5; D not resolved. V was clipped by 2 bases and J by 3 bases, with 11 bases between them. CDR1 is MNHEY and CDR2 is SVGAGI in the germline V gene. The CDR3 sequence is 16 residues long. The CDR3 region has the DNA TGTGCCAGCAGTTACGGATGGGTTCATGGGGCCAACGTCCTGACTTTC. As protein: CASSYGWVHGANVLTF.

V gene TRBV11-2 combines with J gene TRBJ2-5, with TRBD2 matching 7 bases. Per the germline V gene, CDR1 is SGHAT and CDR2 is FQNNGV. The CDR3 has 15 residues. V was clipped by 0 bases and J by 2 bases; unmatched bases: 3. CDR3 loop: CASSLEVGGQETQYF. The DNA for the CDR3 is TGTGCCAGCAGCTTAGAGGTGGGGGGGCAAGAGACCCAGTACTTC. Combining the CDR3 with reference TRBV11-2 and TRBJ2-5 gives the whole variable domain EAGVAQSPRYKIIEKRQSVAFWCNPISGHATLYWYQQILGQGPKLLIQFQNNGVVDDSQLPKDRFSAERLKGVDSTLKIQPAKLEDSAVYLCASSLEVGGQETQYFGPGTRLLVL.

A few counts support this clonotype. The CDR3 is CASSAESGTGDEQYF. Here the CDR3 DNA reads TGTGCCAGCAGCGCAGAATCCGGGACAGGGGACGAGCAGTACTTC. This chain links TRBV9 with TRBJ2-7; 10 bases map to TRBD1. CDR3 size: 15 residues. Per the germline V gene, CDR1 is SGDLS and CDR2 is YYNGEE. V gave up 3 bases and J gave up 5 bases; unmatched junction bases: 8.

This clonotype was detected only a few times. The chain uses TRBV12-3 or TRBV12-4 and TRBJ2-3; 8 bases agree with TRBD1. J lost 0 bases, V lost 5 bases, and 4 bases had no gene match. The CDR3 runs to 15 residues. The CDR3 region has the DNA TGTGCCAGCAGTGCGACAGGGGACAGCACAGATACGCAGTATTTT. As protein: CASSATGDSTDTQYF.

This clonotype turned up a few times. This sequence joins TRBV28 and TRBJ2-3, with TRBD2 identical over 8 bases. There are 18 residues in the CDR3. Germline values: CDR1 MDHEN, CDR2 SYDVKM. V gave up 2 bases and J gave up 1 base; unmatched junction bases: 11. CDR3 protein: CASSLERELAARTDTQYF. The CDR3 DNA follows: TGTGCCAGCAGTTTAGAGAGGGAACTAGCGGCCCGCACAGATACGCAGTATTTT.

The genes are TRBV6-5 and TRBJ2-3, with 8 bases lining up with TRBD2. The J segment lost 14 bases and the V segment lost 4 bases, leaving 23 bases of the junction unmatched. The CDR3 contains 17 residues. CDR1 and CDR2 (germline): MNHEY, SVGAGI. This CDR3 is CASSSSGSGGPRDKLYF. CDR3 DNA sequence: TGTGCCAGCAGTTCTTCCGGGAGCGGGGGCCCCAGAGATAAGTTGTATTTT.

The sample holds a few counts of this clonotype. CDR3 residues: CASSRTGDGIDEQYV. For the CDR3, the DNA is TGTGCCAGCAGCCGTACAGGGGATGGGATTGACGAGCAGTACGTC. The chain has TRBV6-5 and TRBJ2-7; 7 nucleotides agree with TRBD1. The trim removed 6 bases at V and 5 bases at J, leaving 13 bases unmatched. Germline V gene sequence: CDR1 MNHEY, CDR2 SVGAGI. The CDR3 has 15 amino acids.

This clonotype came up a few times. This rearrangement joins TRBV5-6 to TRBJ2-6; D is ambiguous. Germline V CDR1 and CDR2: SGHDT, YYEEEE. With 0 bases removed from V and 1 base from J, the gap between germline ends came to 5 bases. The CDR3 is 15 residues long. The CDR3 sequence is CASSLAVSGANVLTF. The CDR3 nucleotides read TGTGCCAGCAGCTTGGCCGTGTCTGGGGCCAACGTCCTGACTTTC.

V is TRBV30 and J is TRBJ1-2; 7 nucleotides agree with TRBD1. The CDR3 spans 13 residues. Trimming at V came to 6 bases and at J to 5 bases, leaving 9 bases not matched to a gene. The V gene's germline CDR1 is GTSNPN and CDR2 SVGIG (reference sequence). This CDR3 reads CACPTGTEYGYTF. CDR3 bases: TGTGCCTGCCCGACAGGGACGGAGTATGGCTACACCTTC.

The sample holds a few counts of this clonotype. The chain has TRBV13 and TRBJ2-3; D tentatively reads TRBD1 or TRBD2 (5 bases each). Trimming took 6 bases from V and 8 from J, leaving 6 bases between them. The CDR3 loop spans 10 amino acids. The germline CDR1 and CDR2 sequences are PRHDT and FYEKMQ (reference sequence). This CDR3 reads CASSGGTQYF. Here the CDR3 DNA reads TGTGCCAGCAGTGGGGGTACGCAGTATTTT.